This TCR beta chain originates from a study of control samples from healthy donors and cancer patients. Germline values: CDR1 KGHDR, CDR2 SFDVKD. V was shortened by 6 bases and J by 2 bases, with 9 bases between the two germline ends. The CDR3 loop spans 13 amino acids. The protocol was immunoSEQ multiplex PCR, while the TCRdb copy is restricted to in-frame clones and leaves out a portion. The repertoire holds tens of thousands of clones, with approximately 84% as singletons. The gene calls are TRBV24-1 and TRBJ1-2; no clear D gene. This receptor was taken from a middle-aged man in good health. Source material: blood. The CDR3 is CATSSPGNYGYTF. CDR3 DNA sequence: TGTGCCACCAGTTCCCCCGGGAACTATGGCTACACCTTC.